These T cell receptor beta chains were read from a single sample in a study of blood T cells in healthy people across ages. TCRdb re-analysed the 5' RACE reads in MiXCR, keeping a single row per CDR3 protein. Among around 750,000 distinct CDR3 sequences, less than 70% were seen once, and the ten largest hold roughly 40%. The sequencing sample was made of blood. These receptor sequences come from a man at least 80 years old in good health. CDR3s include the opening cysteine and the closing phenylalanine or tryptophan. Each record gives: V gene, D gene, J gene, clone size, CDR3 DNA, CDR3 protein. D genes are given only for firm matches. Only part of the rows carry a size: once, few, many, or a class if the clone is expanded.

V: TRBV11-2
D: NA
J: TRBJ2-7
size: NA
DNA: TGTGCCAGCAGCTTACGCCGAGCGGGTTCCTACGAGCAGTACTTC
CDR3: CASSLRRAGSYEQYF

V: TRBV13
D: TRBD1
J: TRBJ1-6
size: NA
DNA: TGTGCCAGCAGCTTAGAGGGGGACAGATCAAATATCTTGAGGGGTAATTCACCCCTCCACTTT
CDR3: CASSLEGDRSNILRGNSPLHF

V: TRBV7-2
D: TRBD1
J: TRBJ2-7
size: NA
DNA: TGTGCCGGCAGCTTCACAGGGGGCTACGAGCAGTACTTC
CDR3: CAGSFTGGYEQYF

V: TRBV2
D: TRBD1
J: TRBJ2-7
size: few
DNA: TGTGCCAGCCGGGACAGGGGCCACGAGCAGTACTTC
CDR3: CASRDRGHEQYF

V: TRBV9
D: NA
J: TRBJ2-5
size: NA
DNA: TGTGCCAGCAGTCCCCCACGGGGATACGAACAGTACTTC
CDR3: CASSPPRGYEQYF

V: TRBV2
D: NA
J: TRBJ2-1
size: NA
DNA: TGTGCCAGCACCACCCAAAGTGAGCAGTTCTTC
CDR3: CASTTQSEQFF

V: TRBV9
D: NA
J: TRBJ2-4
size: NA
DNA: TGTGCCAGCAGCGTAGGTCGTGCGGCCAAAAACATTCAGTACTTC
CDR3: CASSVGRAAKNIQYF

V: TRBV2
D: NA
J: TRBJ1-2
size: NA
DNA: TGTGCCAGCAGGGGGGACAATAACTATGGCTACACCTTC
CDR3: CASRGDNNYGYTF

V: TRBV7-7
D: NA
J: TRBJ2-7
size: NA
DNA: TGTGCTAGCAGCCCCCACCGGACTGGCGAGCAGTACTTC
CDR3: CASSPHRTGEQYF

V: TRBV20-1
D: NA
J: TRBJ1-2
size: few
DNA: TGCAGTGCTAGCGCTACGGGGGGCAAGTATGGCTACACCTTC
CDR3: CSASATGGKYGYTF

V: TRBV6-2/TRBV6-3
D: NA
J: TRBJ1-2
size: NA
DNA: TGTGCCAGCAGTTACTCGGGCGGCTCTAACTATGGCTACACCTTC
CDR3: CASSYSGGSNYGYTF

V: TRBV10-3
D: NA
J: TRBJ2-2
size: NA
DNA: TGTGCCATCAGACTTGGTGCCCGGAACACCGGGGAGCTGTTTTTT
CDR3: CAIRLGARNTGELFF

V: TRBV7-2
D: TRBD2
J: TRBJ2-5
size: NA
DNA: TGTGCCAGCAGCCCACAGACTAGCGGCAGCTTAAAGCAGTACTTC
CDR3: CASSPQTSGSLKQYF

V: TRBV7-8
D: TRBD1
J: TRBJ2-3
size: NA
DNA: TGTGCCAGTAGCACGGGGCGGACAGGGACCACAGATACGCAGTATTTT
CDR3: CASSTGRTGTTDTQYF

V: TRBV2
D: NA
J: TRBJ2-7
size: NA
DNA: TGTGCCAGCAGTGGCAGAGACGGCCAGTACTTC
CDR3: CASSGRDGQYF

V: TRBV28
D: NA
J: TRBJ2-4
size: NA
DNA: TGTGCCAGCAGTTCCATTTTTGACGAGCGGTACTTC
CDR3: CASSSIFDERYF

V: TRBV6-2/TRBV6-3
D: NA
J: TRBJ2-7
size: NA
DNA: TGTGCCAGCAGTTACCAGGGTAAATCCTACGAGCAGTACTTC
CDR3: CASSYQGKSYEQYF

V: TRBV5-1
D: TRBD1
J: TRBJ2-4
size: NA
DNA: TGCGCCAGCAGCGAACAGGGGAACATTCAGTACTTC
CDR3: CASSEQGNIQYF

V: TRBV11-2
D: TRBD1
J: TRBJ2-7
size: NA
DNA: TGTGCCAGCAGCTTCGCAGGGGGCGTCTACGAGCAGTACTTC
CDR3: CASSFAGGVYEQYF

V: TRBV20-1
D: NA
J: TRBJ1-1
size: NA
DNA: TGCAGTGCTAGAGTAACGGGGGCGAACACTGAAGCTTTCTTT
CDR3: CSARVTGANTEAFF

V: TRBV6-5
D: NA
J: TRBJ2-3
size: NA
DNA: TGTGCCAGCAGTAACGCACAGAGAAGATACGCGTATTTT
CDR3: CASSNAQRRYAYF

V: TRBV30
D: TRBD1
J: TRBJ2-5
size: NA
DNA: TGTGCCTGCACGACAGGGGGAGAGACCCAGTACTTC
CDR3: CACTTGGETQYF

V: TRBV4-2
D: TRBD1
J: TRBJ1-2
size: NA
DNA: TGTGCCAGCAGCCAAGACCCCGGAGGGACAGGGGGCCTCGGCTACACCTTC
CDR3: CASSQDPGGTGGLGYTF